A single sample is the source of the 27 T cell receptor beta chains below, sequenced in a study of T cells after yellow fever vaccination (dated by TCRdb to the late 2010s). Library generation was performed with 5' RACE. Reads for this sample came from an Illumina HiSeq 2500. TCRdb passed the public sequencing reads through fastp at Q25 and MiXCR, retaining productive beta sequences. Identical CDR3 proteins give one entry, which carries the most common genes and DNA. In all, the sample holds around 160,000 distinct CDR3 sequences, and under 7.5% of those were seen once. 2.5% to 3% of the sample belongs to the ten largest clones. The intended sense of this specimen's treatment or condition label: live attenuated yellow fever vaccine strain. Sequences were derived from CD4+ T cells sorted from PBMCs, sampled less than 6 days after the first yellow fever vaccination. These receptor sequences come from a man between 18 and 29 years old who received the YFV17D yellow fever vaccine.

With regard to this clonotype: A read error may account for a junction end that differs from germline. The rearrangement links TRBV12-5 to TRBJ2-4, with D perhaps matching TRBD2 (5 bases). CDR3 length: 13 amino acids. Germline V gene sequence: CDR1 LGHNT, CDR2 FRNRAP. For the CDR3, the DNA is TGTGCTACCTGGGAGAGGGCCAAATACATGCAGTACTTC. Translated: CATWERAKYMQYF.

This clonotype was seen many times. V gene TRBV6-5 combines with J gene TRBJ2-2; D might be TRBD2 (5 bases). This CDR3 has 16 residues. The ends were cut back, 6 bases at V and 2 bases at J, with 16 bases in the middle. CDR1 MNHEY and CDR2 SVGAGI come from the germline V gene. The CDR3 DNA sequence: TGTGCCAGCAGGGTCTATCTCGGGATTAACACCGGGGAGCTGTTTTTT. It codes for CASRVYLGINTGELFF.

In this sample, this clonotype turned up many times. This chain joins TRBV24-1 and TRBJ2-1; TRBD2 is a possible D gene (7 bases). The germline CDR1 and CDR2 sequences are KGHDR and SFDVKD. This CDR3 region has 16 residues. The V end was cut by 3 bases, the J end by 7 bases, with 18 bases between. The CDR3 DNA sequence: TGTGCCACCAGTGATCCGGAACGGGGGGCGGGGAATGAGCAGTTCTTC. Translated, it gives CATSDPERGAGNEQFF.

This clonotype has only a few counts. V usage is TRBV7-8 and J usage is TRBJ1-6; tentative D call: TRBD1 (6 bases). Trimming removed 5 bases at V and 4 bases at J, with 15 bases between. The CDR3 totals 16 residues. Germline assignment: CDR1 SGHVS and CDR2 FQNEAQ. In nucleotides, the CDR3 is TGTGCCAGCAGCCGAGGGGGTACGATATATAATTCACCCCTCCACTTT. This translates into CASSRGGTIYNSPLHF.

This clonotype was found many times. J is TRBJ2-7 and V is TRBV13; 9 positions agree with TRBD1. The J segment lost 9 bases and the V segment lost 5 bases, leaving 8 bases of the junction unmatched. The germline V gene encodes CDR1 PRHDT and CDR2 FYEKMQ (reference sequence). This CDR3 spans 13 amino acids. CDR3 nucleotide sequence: TGTGCCAGCAGCGGGGACAGGGTGGCGAGGCAGTACTTC. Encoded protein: CASSGDRVARQYF.

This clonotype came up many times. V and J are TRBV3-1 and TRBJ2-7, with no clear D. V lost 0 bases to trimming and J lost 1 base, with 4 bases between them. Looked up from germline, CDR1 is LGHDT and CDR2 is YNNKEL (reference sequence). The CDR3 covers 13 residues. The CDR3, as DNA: TGTGCCAGCAGCCAAGATATTTCCTACGAGCAGTACTTC. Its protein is CASSQDISYEQYF.

CDR3 in DNA: TGTGCCAGCAGTTTATTGGGCGGGACAGGGGTAAACTATGGCTACACCTTC. Its translation: CASSLLGGTGVNYGYTF. V and J are TRBV27 and TRBJ1-2; 10 bases are shared with TRBD1. The V segment lost 1 base and the J segment 2 bases; nucleotides outside the gene matches: 7. Germline V CDR1 and CDR2: MNHEY, SMNVEV (reference sequence). The CDR3 sequence is 17 residues long.

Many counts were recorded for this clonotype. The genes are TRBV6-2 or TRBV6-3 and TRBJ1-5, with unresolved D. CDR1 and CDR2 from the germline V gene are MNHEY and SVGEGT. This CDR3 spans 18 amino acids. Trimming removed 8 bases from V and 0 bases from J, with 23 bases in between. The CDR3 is CASPKMPLDLYSNQPQHF. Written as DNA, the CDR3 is TGTGCCAGCCCCAAGATGCCCCTGGACCTTTATAGCAATCAGCCCCAGCATTTT.

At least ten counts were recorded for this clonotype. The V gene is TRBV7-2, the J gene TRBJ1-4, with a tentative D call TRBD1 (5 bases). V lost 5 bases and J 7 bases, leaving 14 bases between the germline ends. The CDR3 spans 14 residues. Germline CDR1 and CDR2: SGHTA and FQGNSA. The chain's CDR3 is CASSLNGGSEKLFF. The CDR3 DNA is TGTGCCAGCAGCCTTAACGGGGGGTCTGAAAAACTGTTTTTT.

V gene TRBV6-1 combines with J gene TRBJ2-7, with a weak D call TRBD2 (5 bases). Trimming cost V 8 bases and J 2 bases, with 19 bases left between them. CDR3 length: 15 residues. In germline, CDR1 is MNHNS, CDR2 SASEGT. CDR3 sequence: CASLARAAGTYEQYF. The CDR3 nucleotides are TGTGCCAGCCTCGCGAGGGCAGCAGGCACCTACGAGCAGTACTTC.

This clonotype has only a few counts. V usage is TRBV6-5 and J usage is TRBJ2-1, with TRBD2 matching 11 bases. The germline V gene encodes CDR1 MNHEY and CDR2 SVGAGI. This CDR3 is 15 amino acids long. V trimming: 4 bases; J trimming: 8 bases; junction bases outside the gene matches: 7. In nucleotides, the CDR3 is TGTGCCAGCAGTTTGATTAGCGGGGGGGCTCATGAGCAGTTCTTC. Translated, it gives CASSLISGGAHEQFF.

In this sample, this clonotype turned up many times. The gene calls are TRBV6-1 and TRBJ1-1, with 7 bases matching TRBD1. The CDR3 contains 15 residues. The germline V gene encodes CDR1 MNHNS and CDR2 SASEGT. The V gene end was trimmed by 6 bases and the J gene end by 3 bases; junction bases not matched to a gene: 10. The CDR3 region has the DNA TGTGCCAGCAGCGGGACCAGACAGGGATACACTGAAGCTTTCTTT. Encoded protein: CASSGTRQGYTEAFF.

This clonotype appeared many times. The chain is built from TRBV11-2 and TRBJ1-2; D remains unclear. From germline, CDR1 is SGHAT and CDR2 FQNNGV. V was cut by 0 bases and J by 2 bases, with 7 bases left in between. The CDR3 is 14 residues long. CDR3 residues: CASSLDLVNYGYTF. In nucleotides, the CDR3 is TGTGCCAGCAGCTTAGATCTCGTAAACTATGGCTACACCTTC.

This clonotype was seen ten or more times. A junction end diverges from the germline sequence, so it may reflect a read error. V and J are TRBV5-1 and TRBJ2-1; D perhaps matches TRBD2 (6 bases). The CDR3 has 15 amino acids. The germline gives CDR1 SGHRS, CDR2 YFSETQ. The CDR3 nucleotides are TGCGCCAGCAGCTTGGGCGCGGGAAAATCCCCAGCCCTAAGCTTC. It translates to CASSLGAGKSPALSF.

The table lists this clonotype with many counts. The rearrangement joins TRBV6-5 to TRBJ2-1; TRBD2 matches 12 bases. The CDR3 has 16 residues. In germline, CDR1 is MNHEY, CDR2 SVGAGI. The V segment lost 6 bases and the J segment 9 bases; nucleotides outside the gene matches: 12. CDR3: CASSRVWASGGGEQFF. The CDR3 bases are TGTGCCAGCAGCCGGGTTTGGGCTAGCGGGGGGGGTGAGCAGTTCTTC.

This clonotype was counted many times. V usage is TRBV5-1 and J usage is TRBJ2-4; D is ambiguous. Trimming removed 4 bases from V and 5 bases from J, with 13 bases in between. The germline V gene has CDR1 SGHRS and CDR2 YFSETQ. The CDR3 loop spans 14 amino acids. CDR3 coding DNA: TGCGCCAGCAGCCCGCTCCCGGCCGAAAACATTCAGTACTTC. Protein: CASSPLPAENIQYF.

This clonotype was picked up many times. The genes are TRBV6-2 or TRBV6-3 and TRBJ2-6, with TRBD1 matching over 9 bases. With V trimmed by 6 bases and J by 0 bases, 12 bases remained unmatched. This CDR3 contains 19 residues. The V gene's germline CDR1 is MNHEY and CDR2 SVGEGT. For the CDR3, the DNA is TGTGCCAGCAGAACCCGCTACAGGGGGCCCGGCTCTGGGGCCAACGTCCTGACTTTC. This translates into CASRTRYRGPGSGANVLTF.

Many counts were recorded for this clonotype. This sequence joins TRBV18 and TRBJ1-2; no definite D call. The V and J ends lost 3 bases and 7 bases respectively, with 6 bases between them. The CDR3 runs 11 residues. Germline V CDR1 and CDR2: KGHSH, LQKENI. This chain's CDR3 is CASSPQTGYTF. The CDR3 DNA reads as TGTGCCAGCTCACCCCAGACTGGCTACACCTTC.

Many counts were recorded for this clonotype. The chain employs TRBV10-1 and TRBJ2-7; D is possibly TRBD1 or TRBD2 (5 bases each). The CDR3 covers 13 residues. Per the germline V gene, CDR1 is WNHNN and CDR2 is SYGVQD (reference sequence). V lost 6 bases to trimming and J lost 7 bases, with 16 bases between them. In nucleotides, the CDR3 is TGCGCCAGCAGCGCTTCGGCTTGGGGGGAGCAGTACTTC. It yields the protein CASSASAWGEQYF.

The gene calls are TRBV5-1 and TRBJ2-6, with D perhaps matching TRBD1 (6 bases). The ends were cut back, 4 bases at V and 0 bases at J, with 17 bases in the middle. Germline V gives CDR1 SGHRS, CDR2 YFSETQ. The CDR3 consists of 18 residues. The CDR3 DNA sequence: TGCGCCAGCAGCCCAGGACAGCTAGATACCTCTGGGGCCAACGTCCTGACTTTC. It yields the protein CASSPGQLDTSGANVLTF.

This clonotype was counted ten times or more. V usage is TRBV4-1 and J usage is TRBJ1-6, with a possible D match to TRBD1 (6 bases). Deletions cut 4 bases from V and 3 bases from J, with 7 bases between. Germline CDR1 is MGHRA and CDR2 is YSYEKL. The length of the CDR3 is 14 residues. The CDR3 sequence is CASSRQDYNSPLHF. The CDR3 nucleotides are TGCGCCAGCAGCCGACAGGACTATAATTCACCCCTCCACTTT.

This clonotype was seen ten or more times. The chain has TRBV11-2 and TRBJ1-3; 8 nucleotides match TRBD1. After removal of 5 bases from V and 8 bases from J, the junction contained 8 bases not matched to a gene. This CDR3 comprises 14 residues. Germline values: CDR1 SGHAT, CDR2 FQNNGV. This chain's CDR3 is CASSLRTGLDTIYF. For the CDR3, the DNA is TGTGCCAGCAGCCTCCGGACAGGGTTAGACACCATATATTTT.

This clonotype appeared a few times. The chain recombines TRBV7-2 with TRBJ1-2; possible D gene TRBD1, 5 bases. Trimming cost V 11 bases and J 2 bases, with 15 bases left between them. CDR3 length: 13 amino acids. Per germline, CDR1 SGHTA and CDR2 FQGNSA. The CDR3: CAGGETANYGYTF. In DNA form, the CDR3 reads TGTGCCGGGGGGGAGACTGCGAACTATGGCTACACCTTC.

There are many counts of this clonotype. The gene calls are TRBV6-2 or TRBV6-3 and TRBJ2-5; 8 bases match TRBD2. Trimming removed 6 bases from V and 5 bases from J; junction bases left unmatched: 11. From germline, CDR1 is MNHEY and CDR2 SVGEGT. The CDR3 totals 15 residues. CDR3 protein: CASRRFSGERETQYF. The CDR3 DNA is TGTGCCAGCAGGCGGTTTAGCGGGGAGAGGGAGACCCAGTACTTC.

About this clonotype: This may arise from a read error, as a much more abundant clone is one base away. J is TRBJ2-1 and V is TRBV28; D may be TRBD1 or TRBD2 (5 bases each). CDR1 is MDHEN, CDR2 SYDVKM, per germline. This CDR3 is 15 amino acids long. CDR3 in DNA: TGTGCCATCAGTCTCTGGGGGAATACCTACAATGAGCAGTTCTTC. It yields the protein CAISLWGNTYNEQFF.

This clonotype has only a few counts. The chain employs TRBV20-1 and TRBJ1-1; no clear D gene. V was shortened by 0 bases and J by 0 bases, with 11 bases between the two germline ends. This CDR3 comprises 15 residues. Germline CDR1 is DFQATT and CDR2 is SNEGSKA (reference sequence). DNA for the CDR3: TGCAGTGCTAGAGACTCGGGAACCATGAACACTGAAGCTTTCTTT. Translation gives CSARDSGTMNTEAFF.

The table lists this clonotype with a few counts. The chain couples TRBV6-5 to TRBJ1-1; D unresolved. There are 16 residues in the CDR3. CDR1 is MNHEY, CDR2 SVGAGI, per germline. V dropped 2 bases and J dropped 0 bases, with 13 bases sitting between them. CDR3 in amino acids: CASSYPGRPMNTEAFF. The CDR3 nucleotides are TGTGCCAGCAGTTACCCTGGACGGCCGATGAACACTGAAGCTTTCTTT.